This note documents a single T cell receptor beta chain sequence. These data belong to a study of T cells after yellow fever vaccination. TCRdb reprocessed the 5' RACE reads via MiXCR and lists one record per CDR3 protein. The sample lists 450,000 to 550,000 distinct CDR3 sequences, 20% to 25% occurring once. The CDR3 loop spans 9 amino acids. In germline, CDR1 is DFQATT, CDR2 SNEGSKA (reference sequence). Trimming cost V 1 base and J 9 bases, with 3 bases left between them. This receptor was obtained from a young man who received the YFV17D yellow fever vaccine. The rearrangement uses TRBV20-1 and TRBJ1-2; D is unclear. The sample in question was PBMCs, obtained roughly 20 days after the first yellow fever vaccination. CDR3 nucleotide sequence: TGCAGTGCTAGAGGGAGCTACACCTTC. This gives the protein CSARGSYTF.